Listed below are T cell receptor beta chains from one sample, sequenced in a study of cytomegalovirus exposure and HLA in healthy donors. TCRdb keeps only in-frame clones here, not all; method: immunoSEQ multiplex PCR. This sample has approximately 160,000 clones, with about three quarters found just once. The sample was PBMCs. Receptor source: a woman aged 40 to 50 in good health and CMV-seropositive. Both conserved end residues are part of each CDR3. The order of the fields is clone size, J gene, D gene, CDR3 length, V gene, CDR3 protein, CDR3 DNA. A D gene is named only where the DNA matches it firmly. Not all rows give a size; the values are once, few, many and, for expanded clones, a class.

. TRBJ1-4 . 14 TRBV10-3 CAISENSRDEKLFF TGTGCCATCAGTGAGAATTCCCGTGATGAAAAACTGTTTTTT
. TRBJ2-1 TRBD2 14 TRBV6-1 CASYVSGGIIEQFF TGTGCCAGCTACGTCAGCGGGGGAATCATTGAGCAGTTCTTC
. TRBJ2-7 . 14 TRBV5-1 CASSLEVGPYEQYF TGCGCCAGCAGCTTGGAGGTGGGCCCCTACGAGCAGTACTTC
. TRBJ2-7 TRBD1 16 TRBV7-9 CASSYTGGVESYEQYF TGTGCCAGCAGCTATACAGGGGGCGTTGAATCCTACGAGCAGTACTTC
. TRBJ2-7 TRBD1 14 TRBV5-1 CASSDRDRAYEQYF TGCGCCAGCAGCGACCGGGACAGGGCCTACGAGCAGTACTTC
. TRBJ2-5 TRBD2 15 TRBV4-2 CASSQGTGGVETQYF TGTGCCAGCAGCCAAGGGACTGGGGGGGTGGAGACCCAGTACTTC
few TRBJ2-7 . 14 TRBV7-9 CASGTLVQGNGQYF TGTGCCAGCGGTACCTTGGTGCAGGGAAACGGGCAGTACTTC
once TRBJ1-2 . 13 TRBV19 CASSIGLHYGYTF TGTGCCAGTAGTATTGGACTTCACTATGGCTACACCTTC
. TRBJ2-3 . 15 TRBV7-2 CASSPSGVGTDTQYF TGTGCCAGCAGCCCTTCGGGAGTTGGAACAGATACGCAGTATTTT
. TRBJ1-5 . 15 TRBV4-1 CASSQDAAGYQPQHF TGCGCCAGCAGCCAAGATGCGGCAGGGTATCAGCCCCAGCATTTT
. TRBJ2-1 . 15 TRBV19 CASSIRPNYRDEQFF TGTGCCAGTAGTATTCGCCCAAACTACAGGGATGAGCAGTTCTTC
. TRBJ2-5 . 12 TRBV19 CASSMRGETQYF TGTGCCAGTAGTATGCGGGGAGAGACCCAGTACTTC
few TRBJ2-7 . 15 TRBV6-5 CASSYSLDSAYEQYF TGTGCCAGCAGTTACTCCCTCGACAGCGCCTACGAGCAGTACTTC
few TRBJ1-2 . 12 TRBV5-1 CASSLPGDGYTF TGCGCCAGCAGCTTGCCAGGGGATGGCTACACCTTC
. TRBJ2-3 TRBD2 17 TRBV5-1 CASSLAMSGGAPDTQYF TGCGCCAGCAGCTTGGCCATGAGCGGGGGGGCCCCAGATACGCAGTATTTT
. TRBJ2-2 . 15 TRBV10-1 CASSPGQGGVRELFF TGCGCCAGCAGCCCAGGACAGGGAGGGGTCCGGGAGCTGTTTTTT
. TRBJ2-1 TRBD2 16 TRBV2 CASSLTSGSIYNEQFF TGTGCCAGCAGTCTGACTAGCGGCTCCATCTACAATGAGCAGTTCTTC
. TRBJ2-3 TRBD2 16 TRBV5-1 CASSLALAGAPDTQYF TGCGCCAGCAGCTTGGCGTTAGCGGGAGCTCCCGATACGCAGTATTTT
. TRBJ2-1 TRBD1 13 TRBV27 CASRITGGAKQFF TGTGCCAGCAGAATTACAGGGGGCGCAAAGCAGTTCTTC
few TRBJ1-1 . 14 TRBV18 CASSPSRMNTEAFF TGTGCCAGCTCACCAAGCAGGATGAACACTGAAGCTTTCTTT
. TRBJ2-7 . 14 TRBV7-2 CASSLAGTGYEQCF TGTGCCAGCAGCTTAGCGGGGACTGGCTACGAGCAGTGCTTC
. TRBJ2-7 TRBD2 15 TRBV14 CASSQASGDYSEQYF TGTGCCAGCAGCCAAGCCTCCGGGGACTACTCTGAGCAGTACTTC
. TRBJ1-1 TRBD1 15 TRBV7-9 CASSLGQGLDTEAFF TGTGCCAGCAGCCTTGGACAGGGGTTGGACACTGAAGCTTTCTTT
. TRBJ2-1 TRBD2 15 TRBV6-5 CASSYPGLGINEQFF TGTGCCAGCAGTTACCCCGGACTAGGGATCAATGAGCAGTTCTTC
once TRBJ2-2 . 17 TRBV7-2 CASSFVGATRGTGELFF TGTGCCAGCAGCTTTGTTGGAGCGACTAGGGGCACCGGGGAGCTGTTTTTT
. TRBJ1-1 . 15 TRBV6-5 CASSYQVIGNTEAFF TGTGCCAGCAGTTACCAGGTAATCGGAAACACTGAAGCTTTCTTT
. TRBJ1-1 . 16 TRBV28 CASSSGLRNFNTEAFF TGTGCCAGCAGTTCGGGATTACGGAACTTCAACACTGAAGCTTTCTTT
. TRBJ1-1 TRBD1 14 TRBV7-2 CASSAQGELTEAFF TGTGCCAGCAGCGCACAGGGGGAGCTCACTGAAGCTTTCTTT
. TRBJ1-1 . 15 TRBV5-1 CASSRGTSEHTEAFF TGCGCCAGCAGCCGCGGGACTTCGGAGCACACTGAAGCTTTCTTT
many TRBJ1-3 . 16 TRBV28 CATTERAVLAGNTIYF TGTGCCACTACCGAAAGAGCGGTTTTAGCTGGAAACACCATATATTTT
. TRBJ1-4 . 13 TRBV25-1 CASSERTAEKLFF TGTGCCAGCAGTGAAAGAACAGCTGAAAAACTGTTTTTT
. TRBJ1-1 . 14 TRBV18 CASSSRELNTEAFF TGTGCCAGCTCCTCGAGGGAGTTGAACACTGAAGCTTTCTTT
. TRBJ2-5 TRBD1 14 TRBV6-6 CASSRDRGEETQYF TGTGCCAGCAGTCGTGACAGGGGCGAAGAGACCCAGTACTTC
. TRBJ2-7 TRBD2 15 TRBV4-1 CASSPEERGVYEQYF TGCGCCAGCAGCCCTGAAGAGCGGGGGGTCTACGAGCAGTACTTC
. TRBJ2-7 TRBD1 14 TRBV6-5 CASSRTGITYEQYF TGTGCCAGCAGTCGGACAGGCATAACCTACGAGCAGTACTTC
. TRBJ2-3 . 15 TRBV5-1 CASSLLAVGTDTQYF TGCGCCAGCAGTTTACTAGCTGTGGGAACAGATACGCAGTATTTT
. TRBJ2-3 . 16 TRBV28 CASSTLQGSPPDTQYF TGTGCCAGCAGTACCTTACAGGGATCTCCACCAGATACGCAGTATTTT
once TRBJ1-1 . 18 TRBV9 CASSPLQGGMVPSTEAFF TGTGCCAGCAGCCCTCTCCAAGGCGGTATGGTTCCTAGCACTGAAGCTTTCTTT
. TRBJ2-7 . 15 TRBV15 CATSVRDSIIGEQYF TGTGCCACCAGCGTTCGGGACTCCATCATCGGGGAGCAGTACTTC
. TRBJ2-1 . 16 TRBV6-6 CASSKLRQRSNNEQFF TGTGCCAGCAGCAAACTCAGACAGCGATCAAACAATGAGCAGTTCTTC
. TRBJ2-3 . 13 TRBV7-7 CASSPVSLDTQYF TGTGCCAGCAGCCCCGTATCCTTAGATACGCAGTATTTT
. TRBJ2-7 . 13 TRBV2 CASGPGLTYEQYF TGTGCCAGCGGTCCGGGATTGACCTACGAGCAGTACTTC
. TRBJ2-2 . 14 TRBV18 CASSPPSVTGELFF TGTGCCAGCTCACCACCGTCGGTTACCGGGGAGCTGTTTTTT
once TRBJ1-2 . 13 TRBV28 CASSLDRFPGYTF TGTGCCAGCAGCCTAGACAGATTTCCGGGCTACACCTTC
few TRBJ1-6 . 14 TRBV6-5 CASSLAGAASPLHF TGTGCCAGCAGTTTAGCTGGGGCCGCTTCACCCCTCCACTTT
. TRBJ1-2 . 13 TRBV7-2 CASSRFGDEGRAF TGTGCCAGCAGCCGATTTGGGGATGAGGGGAGGGCCTTC
. TRBJ1-1 . 13 TRBV7-9 CASSLVGDTEAFF TGTGCCAGCAGCTTAGTAGGGGACACTGAAGCTTTCTTT
. TRBJ2-5 TRBD2 16 TRBV5-4 CASSPRGSGSLETQYF TGTGCCAGCAGCCCTAGGGGTAGCGGGAGTTTAGAGACCCAGTACTTC
. TRBJ2-5 . 14 TRBV9 CASSPGQLQETQYF TGTGCCAGCAGCCCCGGACAGCTTCAAGAGACCCAGTACTTC
. TRBJ2-2 . 13 TRBV4-2 CASSQVSLGELFF TGTGCCAGCAGCCAAGTTAGCCTCGGGGAGCTGTTTTTT